The subject of this entry is one T cell receptor (beta chain). What it binds is not known. The data derive from a study of T cells in Graves' hyperthyroidism and ophthalmopathy. Whole-study findings and limits: Within blood appeared most thyroid clonotypes that had expanded above 0.001.

At least 3 on the Clinical Activity Score was recorded for ophthalmopathy patients, who also had NOSPECS grade at least 4 and duration under 3 months. The diagnostic basis comprised clinical symptoms, serum thyroxine and TRAb, thyroid ultrasound and orbital computed tomography. V lost 1 base, J lost 3 bases, and 4 bases lay in between. CDR1 is SGHTA and CDR2 is FQGNSA in the germline V gene. The CDR3 runs 13 residues. There were TCR beta CDR3 regions amplified from RNA transcripts. During a first-round RT-PCR of the TCR CDR3, the HTBI primer set was used. In TCRdb, the multiplex PCR reads were re-called with MiXCR into one record per CDR3 protein. Of more than 300,000 distinct CDR3 sequences in the sample, approximately 15% were seen once.

The chain carries TRBV7-2 and TRBJ1-3; D is uncertain. This TCR came from a woman under 40 with Graves' ophthalmopathy. The sequencing input was blood. The CDR3 coding sequence is TGTGCCAGCAGCTTAGGTCTTGGAAACACCATATATTTT. Its translation is CASSLGLGNTIYF. Full variable domain (rest looked up from reference TRBV7-2 and TRBJ1-3): GAGVSQSPSNKVTEKGKDVELRCDPISGHTALYWYRQSLGQGLEFLIYFQGNSAPDKSGLPSDRFSAERTGGSVSTLTIQRTQQEDSAVYLCASSLGLGNTIYFGEGSWLTVV.